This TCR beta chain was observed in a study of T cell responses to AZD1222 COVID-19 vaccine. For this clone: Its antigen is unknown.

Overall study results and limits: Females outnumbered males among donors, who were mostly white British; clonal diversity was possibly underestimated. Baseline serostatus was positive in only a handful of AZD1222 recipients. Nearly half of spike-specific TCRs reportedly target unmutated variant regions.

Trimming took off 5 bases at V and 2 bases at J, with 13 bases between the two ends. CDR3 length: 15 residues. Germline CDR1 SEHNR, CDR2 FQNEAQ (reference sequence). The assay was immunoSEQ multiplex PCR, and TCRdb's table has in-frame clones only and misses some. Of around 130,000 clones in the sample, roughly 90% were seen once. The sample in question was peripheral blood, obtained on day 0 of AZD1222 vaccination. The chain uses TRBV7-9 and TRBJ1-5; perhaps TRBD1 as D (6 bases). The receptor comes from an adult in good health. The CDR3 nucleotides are TGTGCCAGCAGCCCCAGAGGGGGGGGCAATCAGCCCCAGCATTTT. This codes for CASSPRGGGNQPQHF.